Given below is one TCR beta chain in context. The antigen is not known. TCRdb's copy holds only in-frame clones and misses some; the assay was immunoSEQ multiplex PCR. This table holds about 2.5 million clones, roughly 90% found once. This sample is drawn from a study of shared clonotypes between healthy human individuals. The length of the CDR3 is 13 residues. Germline CDR1 reads MGHDK; CDR2 reads SYGVNS. The ends were cut back, 3 bases at V and 2 bases at J, with 6 bases in the middle. Study-level points and caveats: Naive CD4 clonotype sharing across a handful of donors was 5% to 6%.

What was sequenced was naive CD4+ T cells from PBMCs. Documented subset: CD45RA+ positively selected. This chain connects TRBV25-1 to TRBJ2-3, with D hard to call. The source is a man between 18 and 35 years old in good health. Some clones in this sample may be carry-over from other donors' samples. CDR3 sequence reads: CASSDTVTDTQYF. The CDR3 DNA follows: TGTGCCAGCAGTGATACCGTCACAGATACGCAGTATTTT.